The text below deals with one T cell receptor (beta chain). CDR1 is KGHSY, CDR2 FQNENV, per germline. Trimming left V 0 bases short and J 4 bases short, with 9 bases between. The CDR3 length is 14 residues. This record comes from a study of control samples from healthy donors and cancer patients. Generated by immunoSEQ multiplex PCR, the TCRdb table keeps only in-frame clones and is missing some. This table has around 190,000 clones, 90% appearing once. The sequencing input was blood. This sequence originates from a woman aged 50 to 60 in good health. The J gene is TRBJ2-5, the V gene TRBV16, with D perhaps matching TRBD1 (6 bases). The CDR3 protein is CASSQSTTGETQYF. The CDR3 DNA reads TGTGCCAGCAGCCAATCTACGACAGGAGAGACCCAGTACTTC.